These 17 T cell receptor beta chains originate from one sample sequenced in a study of T cells after yellow fever vaccination. TCRdb analysed the 5' RACE reads with MiXCR anew, one entry per CDR3 protein. The profile shows about 580,000 distinct CDR3 sequences, roughly a sixth of them singletons. Material: PBMCs, obtained more than 4 days after the first yellow fever vaccination. These receptor sequences come from a man between 18 and 29 years old who received the YFV17D yellow fever vaccine.

This clonotype showed up just a few times. The chain combines TRBV4-3 with TRBJ2-6; unclear D gene. CDR3 size: 16 residues. Germline V lookup: CDR1 LGHNA, CDR2 YSLEER. V lost 0 bases and J lost 1, with 7 bases in between. The CDR3 is CASSQDLQSGANVLTF. The CDR3 coding sequence is TGCGCCAGCAGCCAAGATCTCCAGTCTGGGGCCAACGTCCTGACTTTC.

The CDR3 protein is CASRPRQSQETQYF. CDR3 DNA: TGTGCCAGCAGGCCGAGGCAAAGCCAAGAGACCCAGTACTTC. The rearrangement joins TRBV12-3 or TRBV12-4 to TRBJ2-5; D gene ambiguous. V was clipped by 6 bases and J by 1 base, with 12 bases between them. The CDR3 length is 14 residues.

The sample holds a few counts of this clonotype. V and J are TRBV15 and TRBJ2-1, with D perhaps assigned TRBD1 or TRBD2 (6 bases each). V was shortened by 2 bases and J by 6 bases, with 14 bases between the two germline ends. The CDR3 is made up of 15 amino acids. The germline gives CDR1 LNHNV, CDR2 YYDKDF (reference sequence). CDR3 in amino acids: CATSRSSGAGNEQFF. Here the CDR3 DNA reads TGTGCCACCAGCAGATCTTCGGGGGCTGGCAATGAGCAGTTCTTC.

This rearrangement joins TRBV27 to TRBJ2-7; D perhaps matches TRBD2 (6 bases). V dropped 5 bases and J dropped 6 bases, with 14 bases sitting between them. CDR1 MNHEY and CDR2 SMNVEV come from the germline V gene (reference sequence). The CDR3 runs 13 residues. The CDR3 sequence: CASSPHQGGEQYF. CDR3 DNA: TGTGCCAGCAGTCCTCATCAGGGAGGCGAGCAGTACTTC.

This clonotype occurred a few times. The chain recombines TRBV6-1 with TRBJ1-1; TRBD1 matches at 7 bases. The junction had 8 bases not matched to a gene; V was cut back by 6 bases and J by 4 bases. Germline V CDR1 and CDR2: MNHNS, SASEGT. The CDR3 is made up of 14 amino acids. CDR3 protein: CASSITGVRTEAFF. DNA of the CDR3: TGTGCCAGCAGCATAACAGGGGTTCGCACTGAAGCTTTCTTT.

This clonotype appeared a few times. The rearrangement uses TRBV30 and TRBJ1-1; no clear D. The germline gives CDR1 GTSNPN, CDR2 SVGIG (reference sequence). V lost 4 bases and J lost 5, with 17 bases in between. The CDR3 length is 14 residues. The CDR3 DNA sequence: TGTGCCTGGACCCGGGCAGTAAAAGGGACTGAAGCTTTCTTT. It codes for CAWTRAVKGTEAFF. Using reference TRBV30 and TRBJ1-1 for the parts outside the CDR3, the full variable domain is SQTIHQWPATLVQPVGSPLSLECTVEGTSNPNLYWYRQAAGRGLQLLFYSVGIGQISSEVPQNLSASRPQDRQFILSSKKLLLSDSGFYLCAWTRAVKGTEAFFGQGTRLTVV.

This clonotype was seen repeatedly, ten times or more. V usage is TRBV2 and J usage is TRBJ2-7; 7 bases line up with TRBD2. V dropped 7 bases and J dropped 0; count of bases not matched to a gene: 9. CDR3 size: 15 residues. The V gene's germline CDR1 is SNHLY and CDR2 FYNNEI. As DNA, the CDR3 is TGTGCCAGCAAAAACCGCGGGGGATACTCCTACGAGCAGTACGTC. Residues: CASKNRGGYSYEQYV.

This clonotype was counted a few times. This sequence joins TRBV7-2 and TRBJ2-1; TRBD2 matches 9 bases. Trimming at V came to 5 bases and at J to 3 bases, leaving 11 bases not matched to a gene. The CDR3 is 17 amino acids. The germline gives CDR1 SGHTA, CDR2 FQGNSA. The CDR3 DNA reads as TGTGCCAGCAGCCCACTAGGTTCAGCGGGGGGCTACAATGAGCAGTTCTTC. Amino acid sequence: CASSPLGSAGGYNEQFF.

The chain employs TRBV24-1 and TRBJ1-5; D is undetermined. Trimming took 3 bases from V and 7 from J, leaving 6 bases between them. This CDR3 is 12 amino acids long. Germline assignment: CDR1 KGHDR and CDR2 SFDVKD. The CDR3 sequence: CATSDQYQPQHF. In DNA form, the CDR3 reads TGTGCCACCAGTGATCAGTACCAGCCCCAGCATTTT.

The rearrangement links TRBV7-6 to TRBJ2-5; tentatively, D is TRBD2 (6 bases). Trimming took off 2 bases at V and 3 bases at J, with 13 bases between the two ends. The CDR3 runs to 15 residues. Looked up from germline, CDR1 is SGHVS and CDR2 is FNYEAQ. The CDR3 here is CASSLPRGGKETQYF. CDR3 in DNA: TGTGCCAGCAGCTTACCCCGCGGAGGGAAAGAGACCCAGTACTTC.

There are a few counts of this clonotype. The chain couples TRBV20-1 to TRBJ1-1; TRBD1 matches at 11 bases. CDR1 DFQATT and CDR2 SNEGSKA come from the germline V gene (reference sequence). The CDR3 length is 13 residues. Trimming cost V 7 bases and J 4 bases; bases outside gene matches: 5. In DNA form, the CDR3 reads TGCAGTGTGATGGGGACAGGGGGCACTGAAGCTTTCTTT. Translating gives CSVMGTGGTEAFF.

The chain is built from TRBV6-1 and TRBJ2-7, with D tentatively TRBD1 (7 bases). V dropped 8 bases and J dropped 1 base, with 15 bases sitting between them. Germline V CDR1 and CDR2: MNHNS, SASEGT. The CDR3 extends over 14 amino acids. CDR3 amino acids: CASGGDSPSYEQYF. The CDR3, as DNA: TGTGCCAGCGGCGGGGACAGCCCATCCTACGAGCAGTACTTC.

CDR3 sequence reads: CASSPGQARRGPEAFF. The CDR3 DNA reads TGTGCCAGCAGCCCCGGACAGGCCCGTAGAGGACCTGAAGCTTTCTTT. This sequence joins TRBV12-3 or TRBV12-4 and TRBJ1-1, with 7 positions matching TRBD1. The CDR3 spans 16 residues. V dropped 6 bases and J dropped 6; count of bases not matched to a gene: 16.

The chain couples TRBV5-4 to TRBJ2-3; TRBD2 agrees at 8 bases. The CDR3 covers 16 residues. Trimming at V came to 4 bases and at J to 2 bases, leaving 9 bases not matched to a gene. Germline V CDR1 and CDR2: SGHNT, YYREEE (reference sequence). CDR3 DNA sequence: TGTGCCAGCAGCCCAGCGGGGGCACAGGCCACAGATACGCAGTATTTT. Its protein is CASSPAGAQATDTQYF.

Remarks on this clonotype: Because it lacks the conserved phenylalanine or tryptophan at the end, this CDR3 is likely a read error. The chain couples TRBV28 to TRBJ2-1; 11 positions agree with TRBD2. Looked up from germline, CDR1 is MDHEN and CDR2 is SYDVKM. The CDR3 totals 15 residues. Unmatched junction bases numbered 5, after V lost 1 base and J lost 9 bases. For the CDR3, the DNA is TGTGCCAGCAGTTTATCTAGCGGGGGGCCACTTGAGCAGTTCTCC. This sequence encodes CASSLSSGGPLEQFS.

This chain connects TRBV6-5 to TRBJ2-1, with D perhaps TRBD1 (5 bases). Germline V lookup: CDR1 MNHEY, CDR2 SVGAGI. V was trimmed by 2 bases and J by 0 bases, leaving 17 bases between them. The CDR3 has 18 residues. The CDR3 reads CASSYPNPRDSSYNEQFF. Here the CDR3 DNA reads TGTGCCAGCAGTTACCCCAACCCCAGGGATAGCTCCTACAATGAGCAGTTCTTC.

This clonotype was observed a few times. This chain connects TRBV7-3 to TRBJ2-5, with D perhaps TRBD1 (6 bases). The germline V and J ends were trimmed by 0 bases and 5 bases, with 13 bases remaining between them. This CDR3 is built from 15 residues. CDR1 is SGHTA, CDR2 FQGTGA, per germline. CDR3 amino acids: CASSLTGAGTETQYF. The CDR3 DNA is TGTGCCAGCAGCTTAACGGGGGCAGGGACCGAGACCCAGTACTTC.